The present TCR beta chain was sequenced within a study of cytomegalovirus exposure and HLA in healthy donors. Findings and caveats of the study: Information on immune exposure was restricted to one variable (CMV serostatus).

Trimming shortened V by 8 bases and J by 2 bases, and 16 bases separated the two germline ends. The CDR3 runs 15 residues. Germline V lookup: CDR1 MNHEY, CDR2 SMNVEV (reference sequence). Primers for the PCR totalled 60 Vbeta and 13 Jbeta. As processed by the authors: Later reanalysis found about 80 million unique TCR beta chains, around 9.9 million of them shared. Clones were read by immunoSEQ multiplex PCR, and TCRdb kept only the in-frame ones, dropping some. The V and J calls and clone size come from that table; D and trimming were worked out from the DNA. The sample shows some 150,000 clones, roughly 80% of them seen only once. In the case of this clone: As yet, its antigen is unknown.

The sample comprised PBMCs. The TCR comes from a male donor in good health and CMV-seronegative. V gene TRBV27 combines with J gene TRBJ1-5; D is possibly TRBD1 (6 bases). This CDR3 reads CASAAGATGNQPQHF. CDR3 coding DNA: TGTGCCAGCGCCGCAGGGGCCACGGGCAATCAGCCCCAGCATTTT.